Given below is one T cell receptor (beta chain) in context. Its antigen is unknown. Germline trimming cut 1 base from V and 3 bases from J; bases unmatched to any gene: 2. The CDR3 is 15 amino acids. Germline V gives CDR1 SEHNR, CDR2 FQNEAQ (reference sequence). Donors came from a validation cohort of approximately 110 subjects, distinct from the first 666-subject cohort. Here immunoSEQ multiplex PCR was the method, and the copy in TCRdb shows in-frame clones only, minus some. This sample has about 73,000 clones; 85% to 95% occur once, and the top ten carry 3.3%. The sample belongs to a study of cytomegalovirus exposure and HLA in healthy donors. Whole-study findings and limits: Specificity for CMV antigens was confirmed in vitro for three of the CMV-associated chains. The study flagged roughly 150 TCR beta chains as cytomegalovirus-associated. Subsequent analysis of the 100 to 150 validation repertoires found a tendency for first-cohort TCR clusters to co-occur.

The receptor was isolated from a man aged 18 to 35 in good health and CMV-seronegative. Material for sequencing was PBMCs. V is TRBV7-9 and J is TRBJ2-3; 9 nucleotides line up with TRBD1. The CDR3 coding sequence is TGTGCCAGCAGCTTAGGGGACAGGGAGACAGATACGCAGTATTTT. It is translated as CASSLGDRETDTQYF.